The text below deals with one T cell receptor (beta chain). Per the germline V gene, CDR1 is SGHRS and CDR2 is YFSETQ. The CDR3 loop spans 15 amino acids. With 0 bases removed from V and 2 bases from J, the gap between germline ends came to 9 bases. These data originate in a study of TIL therapy for anti-PD-1-resistant metastatic lung cancer. Sequencing used immunoSEQ v3. The data were produced by immunoSEQ multiplex PCR, yet TCRdb's version contains in-frame clones alone and is incomplete. The sample gives fewer than 30,000 clones, approximately 63% of which show up once; about 16% is in the top ten. The time point here: pre-treatment sample, taken before nivolumab and TIL therapy. Pleural nodules or supraclavicular lymph nodes made up most of the excised metastases sampled. Patients were adults with stage 4 NSCLC.

Sequenced here: tumor tissue, sampled at baseline. The chain links TRBV5-1 to TRBJ2-1; D may correspond to TRBD1 or TRBD2 (6 bases each). The source of this sequence is a woman between 30 and 80 years old with non-small cell lung cancer. The CDR3 nucleotides are TGCGCCAGCAGCTTGGAGGGGGGTCCCTACAATGAGCAGTTCTTC. It is translated as CASSLEGGPYNEQFF.